A single sample is the source of the 17 T cell receptor beta chains below, sequenced in a study of cytomegalovirus exposure and HLA in healthy donors. The PCR used 60 Vbeta and 13 Jbeta primers. Assay: immunoSEQ multiplex PCR; the TCRdb copy retains only in-frame clones and omits some. The profile shows under 200,000 clones, around 75% of them singletons. The sequencing input was PBMCs. These receptors originate from a woman aged 50 to 60 in good health and CMV-seropositive.

This rearrangement joins TRBV14 to TRBJ1-1, with D uncertain. Germline V lookup: CDR1 SGHDN, CDR2 FVKESK. V lost 0 bases, J lost 4 bases, and 6 bases lay in between. The CDR3 contains 13 residues. The CDR3 reads CASSQDWSTEAFF. The CDR3 DNA is TGTGCCAGCAGCCAAGATTGGAGCACTGAAGCTTTCTTT.

This clone has more than one count but fewer than ten. V is TRBV10-3 and J is TRBJ1-5, with TRBD1 identical over 8 bases. Germline V lookup: CDR1 ENHRY, CDR2 SYGVKD. V was clipped by 6 bases and J by 5 bases; unmatched bases: 3. The CDR3 length is 13 residues. The CDR3 reads CAIRGTGDQPQHF. CDR3 in DNA: TGTGCCATCAGGGGGACAGGAGATCAGCCCCAGCATTTT.

V is TRBV6-6 and J is TRBJ2-1; D is unresolved. Between the trimmed V and J ends, which lost 2 bases and 9 bases, there was a span of 14 bases. CDR1 and CDR2 from the germline V gene are MNHNY and SVGAGI (reference sequence). The CDR3 loop spans 14 amino acids. In nucleotides, the CDR3 is TGTGCCAGCAGTTACCTTGGCCCAACGGGTGAGCAGTTCTTC. Translating gives CASSYLGPTGEQFF.

The CDR3 region has the DNA TGTGCCAGCAGCAGGGGCTTTTCTAGTGAAGCTTTCTTT. Its translation is CASSRGFSSEAFF. The rearrangement joins TRBV6-5 to TRBJ1-1; D is perhaps TRBD1 (6 bases). The CDR3 has 13 amino acids. Per the germline V gene, CDR1 is MNHEY and CDR2 is SVGAGI. V was pared by 6 bases and J by 7 bases, with 15 bases between.

This chain joins TRBV19 and TRBJ1-1; D remains unclear. This CDR3 is built from 14 residues. V gave up 1 base and J gave up 4 bases, with 10 bases separating them. Germline CDR1 reads LNHDA; CDR2 reads SQIVND (reference sequence). DNA of the CDR3: TGTGCCAGTAGTATAGGGCGAGCGGGCACTGAAGCTTTCTTT. Translation gives CASSIGRAGTEAFF. The complete variable domain, with remaining parts taken from reference TRBV19 and TRBJ1-1, reads DGGITQSPKYLFRKEGQNVTLSCEQNLNHDAMYWYRQDPGQGLRLIYYSQIVNDFQKGDIAEGYSVSREKKESFPLTVTSAQKNPTAFYLCASSIGRAGTEAFFGQGTRLTVV.

About this clone: The sample has other DNA sequences that encode this CDR3 too. This chain connects TRBV6-6 to TRBJ1-6; D unclear. Trimming took off 2 bases at V and 7 bases at J, with 9 bases between the two ends. The CDR3 contains 14 residues. Germline V gene sequence: CDR1 MNHNY, CDR2 SVGAGI (reference sequence). The CDR3 here is CASSYRVYNSPLHF. The DNA of the CDR3 is TGTGCCAGCAGTTACCGGGTCTACAATTCACCCCTCCACTTT.

Only one count was recorded for this clone. The V gene is TRBV5-6, the J gene TRBJ2-5; weak D call: TRBD2 (6 bases). This CDR3 is built from 13 residues. V was shortened by 0 bases and J by 11 bases, with 14 bases between the two germline ends. Germline V CDR1 and CDR2: SGHDT, YYEEEE. CDR3 residues: CASSLGAWGEQYF. CDR3 DNA sequence: TGTGCCAGCAGCTTGGGGGCCTGGGGGGAGCAGTACTTC.

The gene calls are TRBV29-1 and TRBJ2-5, with a weak D call TRBD1 (5 bases). The CDR3 runs to 13 residues. Per the germline V gene, CDR1 is SQVTM and CDR2 is ANQGSEA. V was clipped by 2 bases and J by 3 bases, with 10 bases between them. The CDR3 is CSVEFDSKETQYF. In nucleotides, the CDR3 is TGCAGCGTTGAATTTGACAGTAAAGAGACCCAGTACTTC.

The rearrangement uses TRBV7-8 and TRBJ2-5, with TRBD1 as a possible D gene (5 bases). V was clipped by 1 base and J by 4 bases, with 13 bases between them. The CDR3 sequence is 15 residues long. Germline CDR1 SGHVS, CDR2 FQNEAQ. The CDR3 is CASSLGGWGGETQYF. CDR3 nucleotide sequence: TGTGCCAGCAGCTTAGGAGGTTGGGGCGGAGAGACCCAGTACTTC.

The sample holds a few counts of this clone. The chain has TRBV2 and TRBJ1-2; 8 nucleotides agree with TRBD1. Trimming took 5 bases from V and 5 from J; bases not matched to a gene: 7. CDR3 length: 14 amino acids. Germline lookup yields CDR1 SNHLY and CDR2 FYNNEI. CDR3 coding DNA: TGTGCCAGCAGTTTTGACAGGGGACAATATGGCTACACCTTC. This translates into CASSFDRGQYGYTF.

This clone showed up just a few times. The chain links TRBV6-1 to TRBJ1-4; D not resolved. There are 12 residues in the CDR3. The V gene's germline CDR1 is MNHNS and CDR2 SASEGT. V lost 4 bases to trimming and J lost 8 bases, with 8 bases between them. CDR3 DNA: TGTGCCAGCAGTGCGAATCGGGAAAAACTGTTTTTT. Its translation is CASSANREKLFF.

V and J are TRBV30 and TRBJ1-4; the match to TRBD1 covers 10 bases. Germline lookup yields CDR1 GTSNPN and CDR2 SVGIG (reference sequence). CDR3 length: 16 amino acids. V was pared by 2 bases and J by 8 bases, with 11 bases of the junction left unmatched. The DNA for the CDR3 is TGTGCCTGGAGTCCTAAGACAGGGGGCTTTTGGGAAAAACTGTTTTTT. Translated: CAWSPKTGGFWEKLFF.

The V call is TRBV9, the J call TRBJ2-7; D is possibly TRBD1 (6 bases). The V end lost 0 bases, the J end lost 0 bases, and 13 bases lay between the germline ends. Germline CDR1 reads SGDLS; CDR2 reads YYNGEE. CDR3 length equals 16 residues. The CDR3 protein is CASSVGGPARSYEQYF. The DNA for the CDR3 is TGTGCCAGCAGCGTAGGGGGGCCAGCCCGCTCCTACGAGCAGTACTTC.

Only a few counts were recorded for this clone. The chain employs TRBV2 and TRBJ1-5, with D unresolved. The germline V gene has CDR1 SNHLY and CDR2 FYNNEI. Trimming removed 6 bases at V and 6 bases at J, with 15 bases between. There are 14 residues in the CDR3. This chain's CDR3 is CASRGGRGGQPQHF. CDR3 bases: TGTGCCAGCAGAGGAGGGCGAGGAGGTCAGCCCCAGCATTTT.

The chain is built from TRBV2 and TRBJ2-5, with D hard to call. CDR1 SNHLY and CDR2 FYNNEI come from the germline V gene. Between the trimmed V and J ends, which lost 3 bases and 5 bases, there was a span of 4 bases. This CDR3 has 11 amino acids. In DNA form, the CDR3 reads TGTGCCAGCAGTGAGTCGGAGACCCAGTACTTC. The encoded protein is CASSESETQYF. Variable domain in full (rest from reference TRBV2 and TRBJ2-5): EPEVTQTPSHQVTQMGQEVILRCVPISNHLYFYWYRQILGQKVEFLVSFYNNEISEKSEIFDDQFSVERPDGSNFTLKIRSTKLEDSAMYFCASSESETQYFGPGTRLLVL.

The chain combines TRBV7-3 with TRBJ1-1; possibly TRBD1 for D (5 bases). This CDR3 has 14 residues. Germline lookup yields CDR1 SGHTA and CDR2 FQGTGA. Trimming removed 5 bases from V and 4 bases from J, with 14 bases in between. CDR3 coding DNA: TGTGCCAGCAGCCCCCGTCAGGGTAGCACTGAAGCTTTCTTT. It yields the protein CASSPRQGSTEAFF.

The chain links TRBV5-1 to TRBJ1-1; 9 bases match TRBD1. V trimming: 7 bases; J trimming: 0 bases; junction bases outside the gene matches: 10. The length of the CDR3 is 16 residues. Germline CDR1 is SGHRS and CDR2 is YFSETQ. Here the CDR3 reads CASGGDRVGMNTEAFF. DNA of the CDR3: TGCGCCAGCGGAGGGGACAGGGTGGGTATGAACACTGAAGCTTTCTTT.